This T cell receptor beta chain emerged from a study of OX40 agonist ivuxolimab in advanced cancers. General study findings and limits: CD4+ and CD8+ blood T cells expanded clonally by week 6 at 0.1 to 3.0 mg/kg.

Germline V gene sequence: CDR1 MDHEN, CDR2 SYDVKM. CDR3 length equals 12 residues. Trimming removed 2 bases from V and 9 bases from J, with 9 bases in between. This clone was counted once. The antigen remains unidentified. Data came from immunoSEQ multiplex PCR; TCRdb stores just in-frame clones and leaves some out. The sample lists about 120,000 clones, 75% to 90% occurring once. The chain has TRBV28 and TRBJ2-3; unclear D gene. The sequence was collected from an adult with an advanced solid tumor such as melanoma, head and neck, liver or kidney cancer. Here the sequenced sample was CD4+ or CD8+ T cells sorted from blood, taken in a trial of the OX40 agonist ivuxolimab. The CDR3 sequence: CASSLRLLTQYF. For the CDR3, the DNA is TGTGCCAGCAGTTTACGGCTGCTCACGCAGTATTTT.